This section outlines one T cell receptor (beta chain) sequence together with its context. These data belong to a study of blood T cell repertoires in COVID-19. Study in general: COVID-19 samples from acute and convalescent phases originated in the United States, Italy and Spain. PBMCs, B-cell-depleted T cells, or T cells provided the cDNA or gDNA that made up the material.

The V end lost 0 bases, the J end lost 11 bases, and 20 bases lay between the germline ends. The CDR3 totals 16 residues. The germline V gene encodes CDR1 MGHRA and CDR2 YSYEKL. In the original workflow: How many nucleated cells were present was estimated from reference gene primer amplification. Profiled with immunoSEQ multiplex PCR; TCRdb holds only in-frame clones, not every one. The V and J calls and the clone size are those of that table, but D and trimming were determined from the DNA. Among about 65,000 clones listed, over 85% were seen once. This rearrangement joins TRBV4-1 to TRBJ1-5; TRBD1 might be the D (5 bases). This TCR was recovered from a man in his 70s with active COVID-19. The specimen sequenced was peripheral blood. CDR3 protein: CASSQERGRVTSSQHF. The CDR3, as DNA: TGCGCCAGCAGCCAAGAAAGGGGTAGAGTTACTTCGTCCCAGCATTTT.